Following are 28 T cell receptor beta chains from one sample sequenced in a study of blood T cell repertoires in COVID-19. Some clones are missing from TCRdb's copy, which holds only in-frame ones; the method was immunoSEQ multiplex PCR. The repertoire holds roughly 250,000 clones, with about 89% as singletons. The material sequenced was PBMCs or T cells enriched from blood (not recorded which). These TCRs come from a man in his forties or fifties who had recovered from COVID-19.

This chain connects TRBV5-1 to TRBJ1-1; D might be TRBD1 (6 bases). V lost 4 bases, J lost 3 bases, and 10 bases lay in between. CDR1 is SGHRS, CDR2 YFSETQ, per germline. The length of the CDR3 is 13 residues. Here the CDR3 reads CASSNTGYTEAFF. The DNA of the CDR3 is TGCGCCAGCAGCAATACAGGGTACACTGAAGCTTTCTTT. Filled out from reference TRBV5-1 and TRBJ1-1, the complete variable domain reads KAGVTQTPRYLIKTRGQQVTLSCSPISGHRSVSWYQQTPGQGLQFLFEYFSETQRNKGNFPGRFSGRQFSNSRSEMNVSTLELGDSALYLCASSNTGYTEAFFGQGTRLTVV.

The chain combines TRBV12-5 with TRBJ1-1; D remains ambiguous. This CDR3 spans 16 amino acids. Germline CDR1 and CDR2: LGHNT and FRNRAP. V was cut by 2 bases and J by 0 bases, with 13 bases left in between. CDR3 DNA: TGTGCTAGTGGTTTGCCAACAGCGGGGTTGAACACTGAAGCTTTCTTT. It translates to CASGLPTAGLNTEAFF.

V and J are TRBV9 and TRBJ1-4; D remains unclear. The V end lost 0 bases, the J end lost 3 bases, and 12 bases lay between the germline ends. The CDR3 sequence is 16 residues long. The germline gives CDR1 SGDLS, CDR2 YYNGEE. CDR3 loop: CASSVGAGIPNEKLFF. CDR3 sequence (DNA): TGTGCCAGCAGCGTAGGGGCGGGGATCCCTAATGAAAAACTGTTTTTT. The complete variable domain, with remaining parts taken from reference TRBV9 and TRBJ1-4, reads DSGVTQTPKHLITATGQRVTLRCSPRSGDLSVYWYQQSLDQGLQFLIQYYNGEERAKGNILERFSAQQFPDLHSELNLSSLELGDSALYFCASSVGAGIPNEKLFFGSGTQLSVL.

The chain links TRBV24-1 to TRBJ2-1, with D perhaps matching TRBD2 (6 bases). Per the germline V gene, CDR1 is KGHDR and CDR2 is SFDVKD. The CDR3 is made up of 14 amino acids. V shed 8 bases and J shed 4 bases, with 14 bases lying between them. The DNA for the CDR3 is TGTGCCACCAACCCGGGAGCACCTTACAATGAGCAGTTCTTC. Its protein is CATNPGAPYNEQFF.

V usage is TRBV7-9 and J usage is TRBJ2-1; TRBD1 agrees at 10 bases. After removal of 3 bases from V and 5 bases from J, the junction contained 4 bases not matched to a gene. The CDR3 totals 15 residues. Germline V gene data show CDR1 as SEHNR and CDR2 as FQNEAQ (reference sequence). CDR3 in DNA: TGTGCCAGCAGCTTGGGCGGGACAGGGGACAATGAGCAGTTCTTC. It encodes CASSLGGTGDNEQFF.

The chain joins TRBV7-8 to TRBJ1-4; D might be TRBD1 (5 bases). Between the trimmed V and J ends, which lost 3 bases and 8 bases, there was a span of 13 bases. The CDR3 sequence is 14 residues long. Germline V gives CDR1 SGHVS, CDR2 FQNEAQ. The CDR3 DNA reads TGTGCCAGCAGCTTTCTCAGACAGAGCGAAAAACTGTTTTTT. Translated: CASSFLRQSEKLFF.

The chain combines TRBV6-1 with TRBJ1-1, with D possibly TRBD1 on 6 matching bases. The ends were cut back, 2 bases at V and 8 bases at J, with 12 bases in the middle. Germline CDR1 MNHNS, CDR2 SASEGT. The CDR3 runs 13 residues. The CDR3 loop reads CASSEYGQSEAFF. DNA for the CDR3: TGTGCCAGCAGTGAATACGGACAGTCCGAAGCTTTCTTT.

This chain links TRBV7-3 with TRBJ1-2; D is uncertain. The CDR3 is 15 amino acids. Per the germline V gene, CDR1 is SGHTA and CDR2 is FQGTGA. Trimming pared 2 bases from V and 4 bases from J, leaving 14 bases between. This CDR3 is CASSLVPGATYGYTF. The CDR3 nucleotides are TGTGCCAGCAGCTTAGTCCCAGGTGCTACCTATGGCTACACCTTC. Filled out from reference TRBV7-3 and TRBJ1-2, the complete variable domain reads GAGVSQTPSNKVTEKGKYVELRCDPISGHTALYWYRQSLGQGPEFLIYFQGTGAADDSGLPNDRFFAVRPEGSVSTLKIQRTERGDSAVYLCASSLVPGATYGYTFGSGTRLTVV.

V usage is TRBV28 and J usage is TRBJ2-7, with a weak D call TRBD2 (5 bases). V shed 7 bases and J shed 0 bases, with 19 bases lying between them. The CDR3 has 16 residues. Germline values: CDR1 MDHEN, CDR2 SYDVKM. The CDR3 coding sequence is TGTGCCAGCAAAAGAGGGCCCCCGGAAAGCTCCTACGAGCAGTACTTC. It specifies CASKRGPPESSYEQYF. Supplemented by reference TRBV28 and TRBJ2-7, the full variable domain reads DVKVTQSSRYLVKRTGEKVFLECVQDMDHENMFWYRQDPGLGLRLIYFSYDVKMKEKGDIPEGYSVSREKKERFSLILESASTNQTSMYLCASKRGPPESSYEQYFGPGTRLTVT.

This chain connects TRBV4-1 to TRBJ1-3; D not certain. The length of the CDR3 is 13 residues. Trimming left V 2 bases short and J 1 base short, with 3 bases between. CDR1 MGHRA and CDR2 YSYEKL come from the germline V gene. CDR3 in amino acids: CASSQLSGNTIYF. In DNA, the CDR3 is TGCGCCAGCAGCCAATTATCTGGAAACACCATATATTTT.

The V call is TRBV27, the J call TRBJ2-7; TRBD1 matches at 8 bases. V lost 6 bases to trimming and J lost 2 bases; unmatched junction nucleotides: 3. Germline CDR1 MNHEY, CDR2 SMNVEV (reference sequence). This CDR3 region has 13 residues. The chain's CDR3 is CASRAGGPYEQYF. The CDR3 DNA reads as TGTGCCAGCAGGGCAGGGGGCCCCTACGAGCAGTACTTC.

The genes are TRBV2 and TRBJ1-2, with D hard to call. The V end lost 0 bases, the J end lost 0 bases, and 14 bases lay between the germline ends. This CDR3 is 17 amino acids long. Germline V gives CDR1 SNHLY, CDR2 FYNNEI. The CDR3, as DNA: TGTGCCAGCAGTGAAGCGCTTCGGCAGCGAGCTAACTATGGCTACACCTTC. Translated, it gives CASSEALRQRANYGYTF. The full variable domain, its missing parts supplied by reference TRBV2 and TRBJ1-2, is EPEVTQTPSHQVTQMGQEVILRCVPISNHLYFYWYRQILGQKVEFLVSFYNNEISEKSEIFDDQFSVERPDGSNFTLKIRSTKLEDSAMYFCASSEALRQRANYGYTFGSGTRLTVV.

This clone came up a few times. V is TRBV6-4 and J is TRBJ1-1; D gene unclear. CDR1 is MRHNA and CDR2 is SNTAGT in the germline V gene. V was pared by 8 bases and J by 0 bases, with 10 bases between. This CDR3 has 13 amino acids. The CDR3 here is CASSRELNTEAFF. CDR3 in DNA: TGTGCCAGCTCGAGAGAATTGAACACTGAAGCTTTCTTT.

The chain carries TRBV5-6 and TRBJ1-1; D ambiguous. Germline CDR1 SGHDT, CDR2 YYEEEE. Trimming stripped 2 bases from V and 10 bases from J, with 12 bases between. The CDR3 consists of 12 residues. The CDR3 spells CASSFKLSGAFF. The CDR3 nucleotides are TGTGCCAGCAGCTTTAAGCTCTCCGGAGCTTTCTTT.

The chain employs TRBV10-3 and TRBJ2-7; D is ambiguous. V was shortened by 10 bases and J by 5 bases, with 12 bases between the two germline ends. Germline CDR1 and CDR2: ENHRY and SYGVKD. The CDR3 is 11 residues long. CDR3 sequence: CATAQSNEQYF. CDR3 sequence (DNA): TGTGCCACCGCGCAAAGTAACGAGCAGTACTTC.

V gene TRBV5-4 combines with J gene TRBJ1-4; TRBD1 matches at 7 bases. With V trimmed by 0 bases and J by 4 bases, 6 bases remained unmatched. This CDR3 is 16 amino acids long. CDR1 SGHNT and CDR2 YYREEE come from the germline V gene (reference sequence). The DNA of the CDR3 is TGTGCCAGCAGCTTGGATCGGGGACAGATTAATGAAAAACTGTTTTTT. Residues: CASSLDRGQINEKLFF. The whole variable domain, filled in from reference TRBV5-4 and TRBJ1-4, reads ETGVTQSPTHLIKTRGQQVTLRCSSQSGHNTVSWYQQALGQGPQFIFQYYREEENGRGNFPPRFSGLQFPNYSSELNVNALELDDSALYLCASSLDRGQINEKLFFGSGTQLSVL.

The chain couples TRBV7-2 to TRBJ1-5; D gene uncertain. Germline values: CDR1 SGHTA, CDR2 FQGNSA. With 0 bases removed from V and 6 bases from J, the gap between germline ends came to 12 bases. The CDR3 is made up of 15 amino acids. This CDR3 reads CASSLAGRAGQPQHF. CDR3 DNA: TGTGCCAGCAGCTTAGCAGGGCGGGCAGGTCAGCCCCAGCATTTT.

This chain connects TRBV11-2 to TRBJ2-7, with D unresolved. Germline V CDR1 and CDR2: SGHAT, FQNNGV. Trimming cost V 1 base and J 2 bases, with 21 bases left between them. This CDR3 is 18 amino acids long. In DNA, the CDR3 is TGTGCCAGCAGCTTAGTGGCTTCGTTCGCCTGGAGCCCCTACGAGCAGTACTTC. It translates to CASSLVASFAWSPYEQYF.

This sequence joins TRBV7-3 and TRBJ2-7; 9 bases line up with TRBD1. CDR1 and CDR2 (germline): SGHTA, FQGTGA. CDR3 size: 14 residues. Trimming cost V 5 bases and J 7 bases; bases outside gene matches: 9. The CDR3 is CASSPGTGISEQYF. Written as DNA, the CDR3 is TGTGCCAGCAGCCCCGGGACAGGGATATCTGAGCAGTACTTC.

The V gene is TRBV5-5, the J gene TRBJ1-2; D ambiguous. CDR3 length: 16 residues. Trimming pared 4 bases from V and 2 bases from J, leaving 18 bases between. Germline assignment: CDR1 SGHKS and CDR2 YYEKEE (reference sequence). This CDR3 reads CASSDSWSIQNYGYTF. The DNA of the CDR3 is TGTGCCAGCAGCGACTCCTGGTCGATACAAAACTATGGCTACACCTTC.

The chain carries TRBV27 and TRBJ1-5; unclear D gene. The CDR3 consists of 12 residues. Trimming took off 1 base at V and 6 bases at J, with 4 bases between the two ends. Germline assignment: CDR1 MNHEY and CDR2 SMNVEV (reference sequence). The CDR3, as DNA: TGTGCCAGCAGTTTATACGGTCAGCCCCAGCATTTT. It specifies CASSLYGQPQHF.

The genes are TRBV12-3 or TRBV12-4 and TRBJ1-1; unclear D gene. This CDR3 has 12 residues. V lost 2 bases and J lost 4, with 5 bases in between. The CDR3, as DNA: TGTGCCAGCAGTTTACAGTTCACTGAAGCTTTCTTT. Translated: CASSLQFTEAFF.

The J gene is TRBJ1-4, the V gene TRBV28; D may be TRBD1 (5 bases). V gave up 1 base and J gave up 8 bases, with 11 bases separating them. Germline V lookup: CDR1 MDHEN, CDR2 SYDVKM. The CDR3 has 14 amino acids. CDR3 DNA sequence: TGTGCCAGCAGTTTATCTAGGGGCAACGAAAAACTGTTTTTT. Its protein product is CASSLSRGNEKLFF. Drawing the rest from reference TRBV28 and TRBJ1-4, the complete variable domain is DVKVTQSSRYLVKRTGEKVFLECVQDMDHENMFWYRQDPGLGLRLIYFSYDVKMKEKGDIPEGYSVSREKKERFSLILESASTNQTSMYLCASSLSRGNEKLFFGSGTQLSVL.

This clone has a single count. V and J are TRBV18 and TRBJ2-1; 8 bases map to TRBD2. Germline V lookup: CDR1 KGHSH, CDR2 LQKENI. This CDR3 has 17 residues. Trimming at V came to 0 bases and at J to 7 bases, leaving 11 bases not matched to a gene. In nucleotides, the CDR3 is TGTGCCAGCTCACCACCACCGAGTGCGGAGCGGGGGAATGAGCAGTTCTTC. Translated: CASSPPPSAERGNEQFF.

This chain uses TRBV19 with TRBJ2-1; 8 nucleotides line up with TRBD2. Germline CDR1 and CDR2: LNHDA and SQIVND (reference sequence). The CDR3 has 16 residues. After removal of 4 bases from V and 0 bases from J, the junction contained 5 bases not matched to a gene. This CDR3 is CASSTLSGSSYNEQFF. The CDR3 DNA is TGTGCCAGTAGTACCTTGAGCGGGAGCTCCTACAATGAGCAGTTCTTC.

DNA for the CDR3: TGTGCCAGCAGCTTGGCAGGGAACACTGAAGCTTTCTTT. Amino acid sequence: CASSLAGNTEAFF. The V and J genes are TRBV7-9 and TRBJ1-1; D gene uncertain. This CDR3 has 13 residues. The ends were cut back, 3 bases at V and 1 base at J, with 6 bases in the middle. Per the germline V gene, CDR1 is SEHNR and CDR2 is FQNEAQ (reference sequence). The variable domain in full, with the rest retrieved from reference TRBV7-9 and TRBJ1-1, is DTGVSQNPRHKITKRGQNVTFRCDPISEHNRLYWYRQTLGQGPEFLTYFQNEAQLEKSRLLSDRFSAERPKGSFSTLEIQRTEQGDSAMYLCASSLAGNTEAFFGQGTRLTVV.

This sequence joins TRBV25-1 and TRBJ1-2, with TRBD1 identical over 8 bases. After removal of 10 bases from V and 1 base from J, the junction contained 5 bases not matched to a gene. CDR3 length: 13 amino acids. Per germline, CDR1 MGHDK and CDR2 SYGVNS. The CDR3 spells CATQGARNYGYTF. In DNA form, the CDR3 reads TGTGCCACGCAGGGGGCCCGTAACTATGGCTACACCTTC.

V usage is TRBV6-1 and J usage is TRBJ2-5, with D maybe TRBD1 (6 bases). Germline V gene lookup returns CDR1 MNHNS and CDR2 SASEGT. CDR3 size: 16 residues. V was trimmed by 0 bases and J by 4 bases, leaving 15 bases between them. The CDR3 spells CASSEASWTVRETQYF. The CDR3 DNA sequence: TGTGCCAGCAGTGAAGCCTCATGGACAGTACGAGAGACCCAGTACTTC.